This is a list of T cell receptor beta chains from one sample in a study of blood T cell repertoires in COVID-19. TCRdb keeps only in-frame clones here, not all; method: immunoSEQ multiplex PCR. The sample shows tens of thousands of clones, approximately 87% of them seen only once. Source material: peripheral blood. These receptor sequences come from a woman in her sixties with acute or convalescent COVID-19. Both conserved end residues are part of each CDR3. A D gene is named only where the DNA matches it firmly. Size is omitted from some rows. Given values are once, few, many or a class for expanded clones.

>TRBJ1-1|TRBV6-5|NA|NA
CASSGLNTEAFF
TGTGCCAGCAGCGGTCTGAACACTGAAGCTTTCTTT
>TRBJ2-2|TRBV5-6|TRBD2|NA
CASSLSLAGGTGELFF
TGTGCCAGCAGCTTAAGTTTAGCGGGAGGAACCGGGGAGCTGTTTTTT
>TRBJ2-1|TRBV7-9|NA|NA
CASSTSRSYNEQFF
TGTGCCAGCAGCACCTCCCGGTCCTACAATGAGCAGTTCTTC
>TRBJ1-6|TRBV30|NA|NA
CAWTAGGRPNSPLHF
TGTGCCTGGACGGCCGGGGGGAGGCCGAATTCACCCCTCCACTTT
>TRBJ2-2|TRBV29-1|TRBD2|NA
CSAGLAGITGELFF
TGCAGCGCTGGACTAGCGGGGATCACCGGGGAGCTGTTTTTT
>TRBJ1-3|TRBV4-1|NA|few
CASSQEGQGRASGNTIYF
TGCGCCAGCAGCCAAGAGGGGCAGGGAAGGGCGTCTGGAAACACCATATATTTT
>TRBJ1-5|TRBV19|TRBD1|NA
CASSWTGFQHF
TGTGCCAGTAGTTGGACAGGCTTCCAGCATTTT
>TRBJ1-6|TRBV7-3|NA|once
CASSATGTSPLHF
TGTGCCAGCAGCGCAACAGGGACTTCACCCCTCCACTTT
>TRBJ2-2|TRBV11-2|TRBD2|NA
CASSLALGGIGELFF
TGTGCCAGCAGCTTAGCTCTGGGGGGGATCGGGGAGCTGTTTTTT
>TRBJ1-1|TRBV4-1|NA|few
CASSQGGGGTEAFF
TGCGCCAGCAGCCAAGGTGGGGGGGGTACTGAAGCTTTCTTT
>TRBJ2-1|TRBV11-2|NA|NA
CASSRGTGTVYNEQFF
TGTGCCAGCAGCCGCGGGACCGGGACAGTTTACAATGAGCAGTTCTTC
>TRBJ2-2|TRBV13|TRBD2|NA
CASSLAGGTNTGELFF
TGTGCCAGCAGCCTAGCGGGAGGCACGAACACCGGGGAGCTGTTTTTT
>TRBJ1-2|TRBV19|NA|NA
CASSYGLYGYTF
TGTGCCAGTAGTTACGGACTCTATGGCTACACCTTC
>TRBJ2-3|TRBV10-1|NA|NA
CASSLGGDADTQYF
TGCGCCAGCAGCCTAGGGGGGGACGCGGATACGCAGTATTTT
>TRBJ2-5|TRBV4-1|NA|NA
CASSQDEVLPINF
TGCGCCAGCAGCCAAGATGAAGTGCTCCCTATAAACTTC
>TRBJ1-2|TRBV5-4|NA|NA
CASSLALGDYGYTF
TGTGCCAGCAGCTTGGCATTGGGAGACTATGGCTACACCTTC
>TRBJ1-5|TRBV7-6|NA|NA
CASSLDSNQPQHF
TGTGCCAGCAGCTTAGATTCAAATCAGCCCCAGCATTTT
>TRBJ2-5|TRBV11-2|NA|NA
CASSSDARETQYF
TGTGCCAGCAGCTCGGATGCTAGAGAGACCCAGTACTTC
>TRBJ1-4|TRBV19|TRBD1|NA
CASSMGQLEKLFF
TGTGCCAGTAGTATGGGACAGCTAGAAAAACTGTTTTTT
>TRBJ2-1|TRBV12-5|TRBD2|NA
CASGLERGAGGLVNEQFF
TGTGCTAGTGGTTTGGAACGGGGAGCGGGGGGGCTGGTTAATGAGCAGTTCTTC
>TRBJ2-1|TRBV9|NA|NA
CASSAATLGRNEQFF
TGTGCCAGCAGCGCAGCCACGTTGGGGAGGAATGAGCAGTTCTTC
>TRBJ1-1|TRBV27|NA|NA
CASSLSLGTEAFF
TGTGCCAGCAGTTTATCGCTCGGGACTGAAGCTTTCTTT
>TRBJ2-3|TRBV27|NA|NA
CASSHGVTGATDTQYF
TGTGCCAGCAGCCACGGGGTGACAGGCGCCACAGATACGCAGTATTTT